This TCR beta chain was identified during a study of post-analysis software for immune sequencing data. At the level of the study: Secondary progressive, relapsing-remitting and progressive-relapsing multiple sclerosis were among the included disease courses.

Unique molecular identifiers tagged the TCR beta cDNA libraries. Input of roughly 1 to 11 million T cells yielded around 460,000 cDNA molecules. TCRdb used MiXCR to reprocess the PCR reads, holding one entry per CDR3 protein. The data contain 750,000 to 900,000 distinct CDR3 sequences, approximately 44% of them singletons. Regarding the study as a whole: Significantly lower normalized Chao1 diversity was seen in multiple sclerosis patients than in controls.

Details on this clonotype: The antigen is not known.

Material for sequencing was blood. This receptor was taken from a girl aged 5 to 17 with multiple sclerosis.

CDR3 sequence: CASSVSGARGEAFF. CDR3 DNA: TGTGCCAGCAGTGTATCGGGGGCCCGGGGCGAAGCTTTCTTT. The chain joins TRBV12-3 or TRBV12-4 to TRBJ1-1; D might be TRBD1 (6 bases). V dropped 5 bases and J dropped 8 bases, with 18 bases sitting between them. The CDR3 has 14 residues.